The 27 T cell receptor beta chains below all came from one sample that was sequenced in a study of chemoradiotherapy in HPV16-positive cancers. TCRdb's table, derived via immunoSEQ multiplex PCR, lists solely in-frame clones and lacks some. This sample has more than 3,000 clones, with approximately 94% found just once. Sequenced here: tumor tissue, sampled from a patient who underwent chemoradiotherapy. The source is a human donor with HPV-associated anogenital cancer.

The chain has TRBV5-1 and TRBJ2-1, with 10 bases fitting TRBD2. Germline lookup yields CDR1 SGHRS and CDR2 YFSETQ. CDR3 length: 15 residues. J was trimmed by 7 bases and V by 4 bases; bases with no gene match: 8. The CDR3 region is CASSPSNSGRNEQFF. For the CDR3, the DNA is TGCGCCAGCAGCCCCTCTAATAGCGGGAGGAATGAGCAGTTCTTC.

This chain connects TRBV6-4 to TRBJ2-1, with 14 bases fitting TRBD2. The CDR3 runs to 18 residues. The V gene end was trimmed by 5 bases and the J gene end by 7 bases; junction bases not matched to a gene: 13. Germline CDR1 is MRHNA and CDR2 is SNTAGT. The CDR3 DNA reads TGTGCCAGCAGTCGAGGACTAGCGGGGGGTCCCGAGAGGAATGAGCAGTTCTTC. Translation: CASSRGLAGGPERNEQFF.

The chain joins TRBV11-2 to TRBJ1-5, with TRBD1 matching over 9 bases. Germline CDR1 SGHAT, CDR2 FQNNGV. CDR3 size: 18 residues. With 5 bases clipped from V and 5 bases from J, the junction kept 16 bases outside the gene matches. The chain's CDR3 is CASSPLQDRGAPDQPQHF. The CDR3 coding sequence is TGTGCCAGCAGCCCCCTCCAGGACAGGGGTGCCCCGGATCAGCCCCAGCATTTT.

This sequence joins TRBV2 and TRBJ2-7, with D unresolved. V lost 3 bases and J 9 bases, leaving 9 bases between the germline ends. Germline CDR1 is SNHLY and CDR2 is FYNNEI. This CDR3 contains 11 residues. The CDR3 DNA reads TGTGCCAGCAGTGACCTACTTAGGCAGTACTTC. Translation: CASSDLLRQYF.

The genes are TRBV5-1 and TRBJ2-2; D may match TRBD1 or TRBD2 (5 bases each). CDR1 and CDR2 from the germline V gene are SGHRS and YFSETQ. This CDR3 has 22 amino acids. Trimming cost V 4 bases and J 8 bases, with 39 bases left between them. CDR3 in amino acids: CASSPAGTDGGPLVGSSGELFF. CDR3 coding DNA: TGCGCCAGCAGCCCCGCCGGGACGGATGGTGGTCCGCTAGTCGGATCTTCTGGGGAGCTGTTTTTT.

The chain uses TRBV6-4 and TRBJ2-1; a possible D gene is TRBD2 (5 bases). This CDR3 has 16 amino acids. Trimming took off 4 bases at V and 5 bases at J, with 18 bases between the two ends. Germline CDR1 and CDR2: MRHNA and SNTAGT. The CDR3 DNA reads as TGTGCCAGCAGTGCCTTGGCGGGCCAGGCAGACAATGAGCAGTTCTTC. This codes for CASSALAGQADNEQFF.

The V call is TRBV11-2, the J call TRBJ2-1; the D gene is possibly TRBD1 (6 bases). CDR3 size: 15 residues. The V and J ends lost 5 bases and 8 bases respectively, with 19 bases between them. Per the germline V gene, CDR1 is SGHAT and CDR2 is FQNNGV. CDR3 nucleotides: TGTGCCAGCAGCAATGGGGGCAGGGGTTTGGATGAGCAGTTCTTC. Translated: CASSNGGRGLDEQFF. Full variable domain (missing parts from reference TRBV11-2 and TRBJ2-1): EAGVAQSPRYKIIEKRQSVAFWCNPISGHATLYWYQQILGQGPKLLIQFQNNGVVDDSQLPKDRFSAERLKGVDSTLKIQPAKLEDSAVYLCASSNGGRGLDEQFFGPGTRLTVL.

The V call is TRBV7-2, the J call TRBJ2-2; 8 positions agree with TRBD1. The CDR3 totals 15 residues. Germline CDR1 is SGHTA and CDR2 is FQGNSA. With V trimmed by 5 bases and J by 7 bases, 9 bases remained unmatched. The CDR3: CASSDRTGRGGELFF. The CDR3 nucleotides read TGTGCCAGCAGCGACAGGACAGGGCGGGGCGGGGAGCTGTTTTTT.

The chain joins TRBV5-1 to TRBJ1-4; perhaps TRBD1 as D (5 bases). Germline CDR1 SGHRS, CDR2 YFSETQ. The CDR3 is made up of 14 amino acids. V gave up 5 bases and J gave up 2 bases, with 10 bases separating them. CDR3 nucleotide sequence: TGCGCCAGCAGGGGGCAAGCTACTAATGAAAAACTGTTTTTT. The encoded protein is CASRGQATNEKLFF.

The chain couples TRBV4-3 to TRBJ1-1; possible D gene TRBD1, 6 bases. The germline V gene encodes CDR1 LGHNA and CDR2 YSLEER. The CDR3 is 16 residues long. V lost 1 base and J lost 4, with 16 bases in between. Here the CDR3 DNA reads TGCGCCAGCAGCCAAGGAGGGGGTACAGGGACCACTGAAGCTTTCTTT. It translates to CASSQGGGTGTTEAFF.

The chain carries TRBV28 and TRBJ2-7; 10 positions agree with TRBD2. V lost 3 bases, J lost 5 bases, and 10 bases stayed unmatched. The CDR3 has 16 residues. CDR1 and CDR2 from the germline V gene are MDHEN and SYDVKM. CDR3 protein: CASSLESGRARDEQYF. CDR3 in DNA: TGTGCCAGCAGTTTGGAAAGCGGGAGGGCCAGGGACGAGCAGTACTTC.

The table lists this clone with a count of one. This chain links TRBV25-1 with TRBJ1-1; TRBD1 matches 9 bases. The CDR3 runs to 13 residues. V was pared by 6 bases and J by 4 bases, with 3 bases of the junction left unmatched. The germline CDR1 and CDR2 sequences are MGHDK and SYGVNS. CDR3 nucleotide sequence: TGTGCCAGCAGCGGACAGGGGATCACTGAAGCTTTCTTT. Its protein product is CASSGQGITEAFF.

J is TRBJ1-1 and V is TRBV7-9, with 10 bases identical to TRBD1. Germline CDR1 reads SEHNR; CDR2 reads FQNEAQ (reference sequence). This CDR3 spans 17 amino acids. The V segment lost 3 bases and the J segment 5 bases; nucleotides outside the gene matches: 12. CDR3 loop: CASSLRPGQGYGTEAFF. Here the CDR3 DNA reads TGTGCCAGCAGCTTGCGACCGGGACAGGGGTACGGTACTGAAGCTTTCTTT.

This clone has more than one count but fewer than ten. CDR3 coding DNA: TGCAGTGCTAGAAGGACAGGGAAGGCTTTCTTT. It encodes CSARRTGKAFF. The V and J genes are TRBV20-1 and TRBJ1-1; the match to TRBD1 covers 8 bases. Germline CDR1 and CDR2: DFQATT and SNEGSKA (reference sequence). This CDR3 is 11 amino acids long. V was clipped by 2 bases and J by 11 bases; unmatched bases: 4.

The CDR3 loop reads CARRLPQLTNQPQHF. In nucleotides, the CDR3 is TGTGCCAGAAGGTTACCGCAATTAACGAATCAGCCCCAGCATTTT. This chain links TRBV5-3 with TRBJ1-5; D gene ambiguous. TRBV5-3 is annotated as an ORF whose role is uncertain. Deletions cut 5 bases from V and 4 bases from J, with 16 bases between. The CDR3 consists of 15 residues.

As to this clone: One junction end does not reproduce the germline sequence, and a read error may be involved. V usage is TRBV13 and J usage is TRBJ1-3, with a possible D match to TRBD1 (5 bases). The CDR3 is 15 amino acids. Germline loops: CDR1 PRHDT, CDR2 FYEKMQ (reference sequence). CDR3 nucleotide sequence: TGTGCCAGCAGCCTAGGGGTCATCTCTGGAAACACCATATATTTT. It codes for CASSLGVISGNTIYF.

The chain's CDR3 is CASSLIFRTSTFMNTEAFF. As DNA, the CDR3 is TGCGCCAGCAGCTTGATATTCCGTACCTCCACTTTCATGAACACTGAAGCTTTCTTT. This chain links TRBV5-1 with TRBJ1-1; D is ambiguous. The CDR3 sequence is 19 residues long. Germline assignment: CDR1 SGHRS and CDR2 YFSETQ. The V and J ends lost 1 base and 0 bases respectively, with 22 bases between them.

The chain recombines TRBV27 with TRBJ2-2, with 8 bases aligning to TRBD1. V dropped 5 bases and J dropped 7; count of bases not matched to a gene: 12. This CDR3 is 16 amino acids long. Germline V gives CDR1 MNHEY, CDR2 SMNVEV (reference sequence). Here the CDR3 DNA reads TGTGCCAGCAGTCCCCTCGACAGGGGCGATGGCGGGGAGCTGTTTTTT. This sequence encodes CASSPLDRGDGGELFF.

V gene TRBV5-6 combines with J gene TRBJ2-3, with TRBD1 matching 7 bases. V shed 2 bases, J shed 9 bases, and the junction held 3 bases outside the gene matches. Germline-derived CDR1 and CDR2 are SGHDT and YYEEEE. The CDR3 runs 12 residues. CDR3 loop: CASSFTGATQYF. The CDR3 region has the DNA TGTGCCAGCAGCTTTACAGGGGCAACGCAGTATTTT.

This sequence joins TRBV6-5 and TRBJ2-2, with TRBD1 as a possible D gene (6 bases). Germline V gives CDR1 MNHEY, CDR2 SVGAGI. Trimming shortened V by 6 bases and J by 4 bases, and 12 bases separated the two germline ends. The CDR3 extends over 14 amino acids. CDR3 amino acids: CASRRDIPTGELFF. The CDR3 nucleotides read TGTGCCAGCAGACGGGACATCCCCACCGGGGAGCTGTTTTTT.

This clone has only one observation. V is TRBV5-4 and J is TRBJ1-1; D perhaps matches TRBD1 (5 bases). V was shortened by 6 bases and J by 2 bases, with 11 bases between the two germline ends. The CDR3 is 13 residues long. Germline V gene lookup returns CDR1 SGHNT and CDR2 YYREEE (reference sequence). CDR3 sequence: CASNHRSNTEAFF. DNA of the CDR3: TGTGCCAGCAACCACAGGAGCAACACTGAAGCTTTCTTT.

The chain uses TRBV19 and TRBJ2-3, with D tentatively TRBD2 (6 bases). Germline lookup yields CDR1 LNHDA and CDR2 SQIVND (reference sequence). This CDR3 comprises 13 residues. Trimming stripped 2 bases from V and 5 bases from J, with 8 bases between. In nucleotides, the CDR3 is TGTGCCAGTAGTATATGGGACTTAGATACGCAGTATTTT. This sequence encodes CASSIWDLDTQYF.

The chain has TRBV5-1 and TRBJ1-1; 8 bases align to TRBD1. The V segment lost 2 bases and the J segment 0 bases; nucleotides outside the gene matches: 6. The CDR3 has 16 residues. The germline V gene has CDR1 SGHRS and CDR2 YFSETQ. CDR3 in amino acids: CASSFGQGFMNTEAFF. The CDR3 DNA reads as TGCGCCAGCAGCTTCGGACAGGGCTTCATGAACACTGAAGCTTTCTTT.

J is TRBJ1-2 and V is TRBV29-1; D not resolved. V was clipped by 3 bases and J by 6 bases, with 11 bases between them. Germline CDR1 SQVTM, CDR2 ANQGSEA. This CDR3 is 12 amino acids long. DNA of the CDR3: TGCAGCGTTGAGCCCCAGACAAATGGCTACACCTTC. Amino acids: CSVEPQTNGYTF.

The chain has TRBV18 and TRBJ2-5; D is perhaps TRBD2 (6 bases). V was cut by 3 bases and J by 1 base, with 9 bases left in between. The CDR3 extends over 14 amino acids. CDR1 is KGHSH, CDR2 LQKENI, per germline. CDR3 DNA: TGTGCCAGCTCACCTTGGGACTCCCAAGAGACCCAGTACTTC. Translation: CASSPWDSQETQYF.

This clone was observed a few times. The CDR3 protein is CASSLGVSWTGVHEQYF. As DNA, the CDR3 is TGTGCCAGCAGTTTAGGGGTGAGTTGGACAGGAGTTCACGAGCAGTACTTC. V usage is TRBV28 and J usage is TRBJ2-7; 7 bases are a match to TRBD1. Per the germline V gene, CDR1 is MDHEN and CDR2 is SYDVKM. The CDR3 runs 17 residues. The trim removed 2 bases at V and 5 bases at J, leaving 15 bases unmatched.

V and J are TRBV28 and TRBJ2-7; D is undetermined. V was shortened by 2 bases and J by 6 bases, with 14 bases between the two germline ends. Germline V gene data show CDR1 as MDHEN and CDR2 as SYDVKM. CDR3 length: 14 residues. The CDR3 nucleotides read TGTGCCAGCAGTTTAGGCAACGGGTTTGCCGAGCAGTACTTC. Residues: CASSLGNGFAEQYF.